Sequencing of this TCR beta chain was carried out in a study of blood T cell repertoires in COVID-19. Study-level information: Whether acute or convalescent, the COVID-19 samples came from the United States, Italy and Spain. PBMCs, B-cell-depleted T cells, or T cells were the source of the cDNA or gDNA that made up the material.

Trimming shortened V by 7 bases and J by 4 bases, and 16 bases separated the two germline ends. The CDR3 loop spans 15 amino acids. The germline gives CDR1 LNHDA, CDR2 SQIVND (reference sequence). In the authors' methods: Estimation of nucleated cell counts was performed using reference gene primer amplification. Libraries were prepared by immunoSEQ multiplex PCR; TCRdb keeps only in-frame clonotypes and omits some of them. V, J and clone size are those of that table, while D and trimming were read from the DNA. This table holds some 110,000 clones, about 80% found once. Sequencing input: peripheral blood. V and J are TRBV19 and TRBJ2-2, with D perhaps matching TRBD1 (6 bases). This receptor was taken from a woman aged 80 or over with active or convalescent COVID-19. CDR3 nucleotide sequence: TGTGCCAGTAAATCCGGGGACACGGGCACCGGGGAGCTGTTTTTT. This codes for CASKSGDTGTGELFF.